These 17 T cell receptor beta chains share one sample of origin, sequenced in a study of T cells in localized non-small cell lung cancer. Libraries were prepared by immunoSEQ multiplex PCR; TCRdb keeps only in-frame clonotypes and omits some of them. The sample shows fewer than 50,000 clones, 75% to 85% of them seen only once. Sequences were derived from PBMCs, sampled before any cancer treatment. These receptors were obtained from a man between 40 and 69 years old with stage II lung adenocarcinoma.

The V call is TRBV7-9, the J call TRBJ2-1; 8 bases fit TRBD1. The ends lost 5 bases at V and 5 bases at J; junction bases unmatched: 14. CDR1 is SEHNR and CDR2 is FQNEAQ in the germline V gene (reference sequence). The CDR3 is 17 residues long. The CDR3 DNA is TGTGCCAGCAGCACCGACAGGGGTCCCTGGACCCACAATGAGCAGTTCTTC. Amino acid sequence: CASSTDRGPWTHNEQFF.

CDR3 protein: CASSSSRPQGGEKLFF. The CDR3 DNA is TGCGCCAGCAGCTCTAGCCGGCCTCAGGGCGGTGAAAAACTGTTTTTT. The chain combines TRBV4-3 with TRBJ1-4, with D tentatively TRBD1 (5 bases). CDR3 length equals 16 residues. From germline, CDR1 is LGHNA and CDR2 YSLEER. Trimming left V 5 bases short and J 7 bases short, with 20 bases between.

This chain links TRBV5-4 with TRBJ2-1, with D possibly called TRBD1 or TRBD2 (5 bases each). The V and J ends lost 0 bases and 8 bases respectively, with 9 bases between them. Germline CDR1 reads SGHNT; CDR2 reads YYREEE (reference sequence). The CDR3 runs 13 residues. CDR3 sequence: CASSLASGHEQFF. The CDR3 DNA sequence: TGTGCCAGCAGCTTGGCCTCGGGGCATGAGCAGTTCTTC. The full variable domain, its missing parts supplied by reference TRBV5-4 and TRBJ2-1, is ETGVTQSPTHLIKTRGQQVTLRCSSQSGHNTVSWYQQALGQGPQFIFQYYREEENGRGNFPPRFSGLQFPNYSSELNVNALELDDSALYLCASSLASGHEQFFGPGTRLTVL.

J is TRBJ2-2 and V is TRBV29-1; TRBD2 is a possible D gene (6 bases). Germline values: CDR1 SQVTM, CDR2 ANQGSEA. The CDR3 spans 15 residues. The germline V and J ends were trimmed by 6 bases and 3 bases, with 17 bases remaining between them. This chain's CDR3 is CSVVTRGRDTGELFF. CDR3 sequence (DNA): TGCAGCGTCGTGACTAGGGGACGGGACACCGGGGAGCTGTTTTTT.

V usage is TRBV28 and J usage is TRBJ2-1; D is perhaps TRBD1 or TRBD2 (5 bases each). The V gene lost 7 bases and the J gene lost 4 bases, with 20 bases spanning the gap. This CDR3 is 16 amino acids long. Germline values: CDR1 MDHEN, CDR2 SYDVKM. CDR3: CASTSGGGDLYNEQFF. In nucleotides, the CDR3 is TGTGCCAGCACCTCCGGTGGGGGAGACCTTTACAATGAGCAGTTCTTC.

V and J are TRBV2 and TRBJ2-3, with 7 bases aligning to TRBD1. CDR3 length equals 14 residues. CDR1 and CDR2 (germline): SNHLY, FYNNEI. Trimming cost V 5 bases and J 2 bases; bases outside gene matches: 4. This CDR3 reads CASSWDSYTDTQYF. CDR3 nucleotides: TGTGCCAGCAGTTGGGACAGTTACACAGATACGCAGTATTTT.

The chain carries TRBV10-3 and TRBJ1-2; D gene uncertain. The CDR3 extends over 12 amino acids. CDR1 ENHRY and CDR2 SYGVKD come from the germline V gene. V gave up 8 bases and J gave up 2 bases, with 9 bases separating them. This CDR3 reads CAISEGNYGYTF. The CDR3 DNA is TGTGCCATCTCGGAGGGCAACTATGGCTACACCTTC.

This chain joins TRBV19 and TRBJ1-1, with 7 bases fitting TRBD1. Germline V gene sequence: CDR1 LNHDA, CDR2 SQIVND (reference sequence). J was trimmed by 1 base and V by 4 bases; bases with no gene match: 9. CDR3 size: 16 residues. For the CDR3, the DNA is TGTGCCAGTAGTAATCAGGGGGAAAGATGGAACACTGAAGCTTTCTTT. This sequence encodes CASSNQGERWNTEAFF. Supplemented by reference TRBV19 and TRBJ1-1, the full variable domain reads DGGITQSPKYLFRKEGQNVTLSCEQNLNHDAMYWYRQDPGQGLRLIYYSQIVNDFQKGDIAEGYSVSREKKESFPLTVTSAQKNPTAFYLCASSNQGERWNTEAFFGQGTRLTVV.

The CDR3 DNA is TGTGCCAGCAGTGACCTCTCCTCAGCTTACTATGGCTACACCTTC. This encodes CASSDLSSAYYGYTF. The chain employs TRBV25-1 and TRBJ1-2; D unclear. V lost 3 bases, J lost 3 bases, and 14 bases lay in between. This CDR3 contains 15 residues. Germline assignment: CDR1 MGHDK and CDR2 SYGVNS.

The chain combines TRBV2 with TRBJ1-1, with D maybe TRBD1 (5 bases). CDR3 length: 15 amino acids. Germline V CDR1 and CDR2: SNHLY, FYNNEI. V was trimmed by 6 bases and J by 5 bases, leaving 19 bases between them. The CDR3 bases are TGTGCCAGCAGACGGTCGGCAGGGCCAGGAACTGAAGCTTTCTTT. Translated: CASRRSAGPGTEAFF.

This sequence joins TRBV5-6 and TRBJ2-7; a weak D match, TRBD2 (6 bases). CDR3 size: 14 residues. Trimming cost V 7 bases and J 7 bases, with 21 bases left between them. Germline lookup yields CDR1 SGHDT and CDR2 YYEEEE. The CDR3 spells CASGPRGVLVEQYF. CDR3 in DNA: TGTGCCAGCGGACCCCGCGGGGTCTTGGTTGAGCAGTACTTC.

The chain employs TRBV11-2 and TRBJ2-7, with TRBD2 identical over 14 bases. The CDR3 is made up of 16 amino acids. V was pared by 3 bases and J by 7 bases, with 8 bases of the junction left unmatched. Per germline, CDR1 SGHAT and CDR2 FQNNGV. This CDR3 is CASSFRTSGRLREQYF. Here the CDR3 DNA reads TGTGCCAGCAGCTTCCGGACTAGCGGGAGGTTAAGAGAGCAGTACTTC.

This clone has only one observation. The CDR3: CASSTFFGVQGTEAFF. In DNA form, the CDR3 reads TGTGCCAGTAGTACATTTTTTGGGGTCCAAGGCACTGAAGCTTTCTTT. The rearrangement joins TRBV19 to TRBJ1-1; no clear D gene. V was trimmed by 4 bases and J by 4 bases, leaving 19 bases between them. Per the germline V gene, CDR1 is LNHDA and CDR2 is SQIVND (reference sequence). The CDR3 totals 16 residues.

Written as DNA, the CDR3 is TGTGCCAGCTCACCAACGGACAGCGGGAGATACAATGAGCAGTTCTTC. Amino acids: CASSPTDSGRYNEQFF. The chain links TRBV18 to TRBJ2-1; 8 bases line up with TRBD2. J lost 4 bases, V lost 2 bases, and 7 bases had no gene match. The V gene's germline CDR1 is KGHSH and CDR2 LQKENI. This CDR3 spans 16 amino acids.

This rearrangement joins TRBV28 to TRBJ1-5, with D tentatively TRBD1 (6 bases). The CDR3 is 20 amino acids. Germline-derived CDR1 and CDR2 are MDHEN and SYDVKM. V was cut by 3 bases and J by 1 base, with 25 bases left in between. Here the CDR3 reads CASSFLTGVSPAWSNQPQHF. CDR3 DNA: TGTGCCAGCAGTTTTTTGACAGGCGTCTCCCCAGCGTGGAGCAATCAGCCCCAGCATTTT.

This chain connects TRBV5-4 to TRBJ1-2, with TRBD1 identical over 8 bases. The CDR3 has 14 residues. The V gene end was trimmed by 2 bases and the J gene end by 8 bases; junction bases not matched to a gene: 8. In germline, CDR1 is SGHNT, CDR2 YYREEE (reference sequence). The CDR3 is CASSFPGGLRGYTF. CDR3 coding DNA: TGTGCCAGCAGCTTCCCAGGGGGCCTTCGGGGCTACACCTTC.

The chain employs TRBV28 and TRBJ1-6; D gene uncertain. This CDR3 region has 17 residues. The ends were cut back, 1 base at V and 8 bases at J, with 18 bases in the middle. Germline V gene data show CDR1 as MDHEN and CDR2 as SYDVKM. This CDR3 is CASSLYPGRKHHSPLHF. CDR3 nucleotide sequence: TGTGCCAGCAGTTTATACCCCGGGCGAAAGCACCATTCACCCCTCCACTTT.